This T cell receptor (beta chain) was observed in a study of blood T cell repertoires in COVID-19. Study as a whole: Some COVID-19 samples were acute and others convalescent; all came from the United States, Italy and Spain. T cells, B-cell-depleted T cells, or PBMCs supplied cDNA or gDNA.

V gave up 3 bases and J gave up 4 bases, with 9 bases separating them. The CDR3 length is 13 residues. Per the original data handling: How many nucleated cells were present was estimated from reference gene primer amplification. The data were produced by immunoSEQ multiplex PCR, yet TCRdb's version contains in-frame clones alone and is incomplete. Clone size and the V and J calls come from that table; the DNA yielded D and trimming. The sample includes around 200,000 clones, around 85% of them seen just once. This receptor was obtained from a man under 40 with acute or convalescent COVID-19. This chain uses TRBV12-3 or TRBV12-4 with TRBJ1-2; D call uncertain. Sequenced: peripheral blood. CDR3 coding DNA: TGTGCCAGCAGTTTCGGGTATGCCTATGGCTACACCTTC. Its translation is CASSFGYAYGYTF.